Presented here are 16 T cell receptor beta chains from one specimen sequenced in a study of T cell responses to AZD1222 COVID-19 vaccine. Profiling relied on immunoSEQ multiplex PCR, and the TCRdb table lists in-frame clones only, not all of them. This sample has more than 95,000 clones, with 86% found just once. The sequencing used peripheral blood, collected 28 days after the second AZD1222 dose. These receptors all come from an adult who received the AZD1222 COVID-19 vaccine.

This chain links TRBV3-1 (or the pseudogene TRBV3-2) with TRBJ2-3; 13 positions agree with TRBD2. Germline lookup yields CDR1 LGHDT and CDR2 YNNKEL (reference sequence). V was pared by 5 bases and J by 0 bases, with 14 bases of the junction left unmatched. The CDR3 spans 20 residues. The CDR3 reads CASSAPAGTSGDHSTDTQYF. The CDR3 DNA sequence: TGTGCCAGCAGCGCACCGGCCGGGACTAGCGGGGACCATAGCACAGATACGCAGTATTTT.

The gene calls are TRBV5-8 and TRBJ1-4, with a tentative D call TRBD1 (6 bases). Germline CDR1 is SGHTS and CDR2 is YDEGEE. The CDR3 length is 15 residues. Trimming shortened V by 4 bases and J by 5 bases, and 15 bases separated the two germline ends. CDR3 protein: CASSGRTDQNEKLFF. The CDR3 DNA reads TGTGCCAGCAGCGGCAGGACAGATCAGAATGAAAAACTGTTTTTT.

This clone has only one observation. The V call is TRBV27, the J call TRBJ1-2, with TRBD1 identical over 9 bases. Germline-derived CDR1 and CDR2 are MNHEY and SMNVEV (reference sequence). V shed 5 bases, J shed 5 bases, and the junction held 6 bases outside the gene matches. The CDR3 is made up of 14 amino acids. Here the CDR3 reads CASSPGQGRYGYTF. CDR3 in DNA: TGTGCCAGCAGTCCGGGACAGGGTAGATATGGCTACACCTTC.

The chain joins TRBV10-3 to TRBJ2-2; D may correspond to TRBD1 or TRBD2 (5 bases each). The germline V and J ends were trimmed by 0 bases and 6 bases, with 11 bases remaining between them. The length of the CDR3 is 15 residues. Per the germline V gene, CDR1 is ENHRY and CDR2 is SYGVKD. This CDR3 reads CAISESMVGAGELFF. The CDR3 DNA sequence: TGTGCCATCAGTGAGTCGATGGTGGGGGCCGGGGAGCTGTTTTTT.

The chain joins TRBV27 to TRBJ1-6, with unresolved D. Trimming pared 4 bases from V and 7 bases from J, leaving 11 bases between. CDR1 and CDR2 from the germline V gene are MNHEY and SMNVEV (reference sequence). The CDR3 is 14 amino acids. The CDR3 DNA is TGTGCCAGCAGTTCCGGTAGGGCCAATTCACCCCTCCACTTT. Residues: CASSSGRANSPLHF.

This sequence joins TRBV19 and TRBJ2-2, with a tentative D call TRBD1 (6 bases). The CDR3 runs 15 residues. Germline values: CDR1 LNHDA, CDR2 SQIVND (reference sequence). Trimming shortened V by 5 bases and J by 7 bases, and 17 bases separated the two germline ends. The CDR3: CASSGAGVRGGELFF. The CDR3 DNA follows: TGTGCCAGTAGTGGGGCAGGGGTAAGGGGCGGGGAGCTGTTTTTT.

The V gene is TRBV7-8, the J gene TRBJ2-1; 8 positions agree with TRBD1. This CDR3 comprises 14 residues. V was clipped by 5 bases and J by 7 bases; unmatched bases: 7. Germline V gene sequence: CDR1 SGHVS, CDR2 FQNEAQ. CDR3 nucleotide sequence: TGTGCCAGCAGCCCCCAGGGGGCGAATAATGAGCAGTTCTTC. This translates into CASSPQGANNEQFF.

V gene TRBV5-1 combines with J gene TRBJ2-2; TRBD1 matches 8 bases. The germline gives CDR1 SGHRS, CDR2 YFSETQ. J lost 6 bases, V lost 4 bases, and 11 bases had no gene match. This CDR3 is 16 amino acids long. The CDR3 loop reads CASSPEVQGEAGELFF. DNA of the CDR3: TGCGCCAGCAGCCCCGAGGTACAGGGGGAGGCCGGGGAGCTGTTTTTT.

This rearrangement joins TRBV18 to TRBJ2-2; the D is unclear. This CDR3 comprises 13 residues. Germline CDR1 reads KGHSH; CDR2 reads LQKENI. V shed 6 bases and J shed 5 bases, with 10 bases lying between them. CDR3 sequence: CASSPDRTGELFF. CDR3 DNA: TGTGCCAGCTCGCCCGATCGGACCGGGGAGCTGTTTTTT.

J is TRBJ1-6 and V is TRBV4-2, with D maybe TRBD1 (5 bases). The germline V gene encodes CDR1 LGHNA and CDR2 YNFKEQ. CDR3 length: 17 amino acids. The V end was cut by 0 bases, the J end by 6 bases, with 15 bases between. The CDR3 nucleotides are TGTGCCAGCAGCCAAGAATTGTTGGGGGTTGGTAATTCACCCCTCCACTTT. Encoded protein: CASSQELLGVGNSPLHF.

The chain employs TRBV19 and TRBJ1-1; 7 nucleotides align to TRBD1. Germline lookup yields CDR1 LNHDA and CDR2 SQIVND (reference sequence). After removal of 2 bases from V and 3 bases from J, the junction contained 0 bases not matched to a gene. The CDR3 consists of 13 residues. The CDR3 spells CASSIQGDTEAFF. The CDR3 coding sequence is TGTGCCAGTAGTATACAGGGGGACACTGAAGCTTTCTTT.

The V and J genes are TRBV5-1 and TRBJ1-3; possible D gene TRBD1, 6 bases. V gave up 4 bases and J gave up 4 bases, with 15 bases separating them. CDR1 is SGHRS, CDR2 YFSETQ, per germline. The CDR3 extends over 15 amino acids. The CDR3 sequence is CASSPGDDSGNTIYF. CDR3 in DNA: TGCGCCAGCAGCCCAGGGGACGATTCCGGAAACACCATATATTTT.

V usage is TRBV30 and J usage is TRBJ1-2, with TRBD1 matching over 9 bases. V lost 4 bases to trimming and J lost 6 bases; unmatched junction nucleotides: 12. There are 15 residues in the CDR3. Germline V gives CDR1 GTSNPN, CDR2 SVGIG (reference sequence). CDR3 nucleotides: TGTGCCTGGAAAACGGACAGGGGCGCGAAGGATGGCTACACCTTC. Translated, it gives CAWKTDRGAKDGYTF.

The J gene is TRBJ1-1, the V gene TRBV3-1 (or the pseudogene TRBV3-2), with D unclear. The CDR3 runs 16 residues. Germline V gene sequence: CDR1 LGHDT, CDR2 YNNKEL (reference sequence). V was clipped by 1 base and J by 3 bases, with 15 bases between them. The CDR3 region has the DNA TGTGCCAGCAGCCAAGGGCTGGGCGTCGGGGACACTGAAGCTTTCTTT. This sequence encodes CASSQGLGVGDTEAFF.

This chain links TRBV7-9 with TRBJ2-7; 8 positions match TRBD2. Losses at the gene ends were 1 base for V and 0 bases for J; bases not matched to a gene: 8. CDR1 is SEHNR and CDR2 is FQNEAQ in the germline V gene (reference sequence). This CDR3 is 17 amino acids long. CDR3 loop: CASSLDGGAVNSYEQYF. The DNA for the CDR3 is TGTGCCAGCAGCTTAGACGGGGGGGCAGTGAACTCCTACGAGCAGTACTTC.

The rearrangement joins TRBV4-1 to TRBJ2-7, with no clear D. Trimming cost V 1 base and J 3 bases, with 13 bases left between them. Germline-derived CDR1 and CDR2 are MGHRA and YSYEKL. This CDR3 spans 15 amino acids. This CDR3 reads CASSQGVGSIYEQYF. The CDR3 DNA sequence: TGCGCCAGCAGCCAAGGGGTTGGGTCGATCTACGAGCAGTACTTC.